Only a few counts were recorded for the clone carrying this TCR beta chain. The antigen is undetermined. The sample originates from a study of OX40 agonist ivuxolimab in advanced cancers. Looking at the study overall: From roughly 20 to 79 years was the age range, with a mean of about 54 years, and over 80% were male.

Study-level results: The mean number of expanded clones was higher in CD8+ T cells than in CD4+. Antigen targets of the expanded peripheral T cells went undetermined.

Patients with autoimmune history or systemic immunosuppression were excluded. Using immunoSEQ multiplex PCR, the repertoire was profiled, and TCRdb retains in-frame clones only, with some absent. The sample includes approximately 38,000 clones, about 82% of them seen just once. This CDR3 spans 12 amino acids. V was trimmed by 0 bases and J by 3 bases, leaving 4 bases between them. Germline CDR1 reads GTSNPN; CDR2 reads SVGIG (reference sequence). Source: CD4+ or CD8+ T cells sorted from blood, taken in a trial of the OX40 agonist ivuxolimab. V and J are TRBV30 and TRBJ2-3; D not resolved. The sequence was collected from an adult with an advanced solid tumor such as melanoma, head and neck, liver or kidney cancer. The CDR3 sequence is CAWSVETDTQYF. The CDR3 DNA reads TGTGCCTGGAGTGTTGAAACAGATACGCAGTATTTT.